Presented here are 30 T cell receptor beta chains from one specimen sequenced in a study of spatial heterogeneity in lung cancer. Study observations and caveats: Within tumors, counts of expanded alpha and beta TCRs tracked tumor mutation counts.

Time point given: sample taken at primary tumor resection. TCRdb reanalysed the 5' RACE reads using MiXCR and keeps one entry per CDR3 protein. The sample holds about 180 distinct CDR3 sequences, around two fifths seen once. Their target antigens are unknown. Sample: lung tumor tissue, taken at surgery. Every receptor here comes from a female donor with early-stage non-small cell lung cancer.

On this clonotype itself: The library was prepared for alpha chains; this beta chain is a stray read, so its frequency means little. The CDR3 bases are TGCAGCGTTGCAGGGCGCTCCTACGAGCAGTACTTC. It codes for CSVAGRSYEQYF. The chain uses TRBV29-1 and TRBJ2-7, with D perhaps matching TRBD1 (5 bases). This CDR3 spans 12 amino acids. The V gene's germline CDR1 is SQVTM and CDR2 ANQGSEA. The V end lost 4 bases, the J end lost 0 bases, and 7 bases lay between the germline ends.

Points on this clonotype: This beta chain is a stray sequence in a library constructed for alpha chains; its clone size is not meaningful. The CDR3 region has the DNA TGTGCCAGCAGCTTAGAAGGGAACACTGAAGCTTTCTTT. It codes for CASSLEGNTEAFF. The rearrangement uses TRBV7-8 and TRBJ1-1; D is unclear. From germline, CDR1 is SGHVS and CDR2 FQNEAQ. Between the trimmed V and J ends, which lost 1 base and 1 base, there was a span of 4 bases. This CDR3 has 13 amino acids.

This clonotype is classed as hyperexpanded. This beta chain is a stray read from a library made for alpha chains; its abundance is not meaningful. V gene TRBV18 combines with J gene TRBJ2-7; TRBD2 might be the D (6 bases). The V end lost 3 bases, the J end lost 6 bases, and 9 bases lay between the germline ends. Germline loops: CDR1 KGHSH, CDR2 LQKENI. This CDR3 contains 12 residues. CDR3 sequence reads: CASSPGGSEQYF. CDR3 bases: TGTGCCAGCTCACCCGGGGGTAGCGAGCAGTACTTC.

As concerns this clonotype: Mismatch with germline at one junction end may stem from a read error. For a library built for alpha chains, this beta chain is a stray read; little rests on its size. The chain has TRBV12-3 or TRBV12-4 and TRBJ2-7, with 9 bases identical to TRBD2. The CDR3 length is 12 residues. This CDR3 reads CASSVAGDEQYF. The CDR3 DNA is TGTGCCAGCAGTGTAGCGGGGGACGAGCAGTACTTC.

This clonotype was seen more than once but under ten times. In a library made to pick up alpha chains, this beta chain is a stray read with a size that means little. CDR3 in amino acids: CSARKQGNTEAFF. In DNA form, the CDR3 reads TGCAGTGCTAGAAAACAGGGGAACACTGAAGCTTTCTTT. J is TRBJ1-1 and V is TRBV20-1; TRBD1 is a possible D gene (6 bases). The CDR3 loop spans 13 amino acids. Trimming removed 2 bases from V and 1 base from J, with 8 bases in between. Per germline, CDR1 DFQATT and CDR2 SNEGSKA (reference sequence).

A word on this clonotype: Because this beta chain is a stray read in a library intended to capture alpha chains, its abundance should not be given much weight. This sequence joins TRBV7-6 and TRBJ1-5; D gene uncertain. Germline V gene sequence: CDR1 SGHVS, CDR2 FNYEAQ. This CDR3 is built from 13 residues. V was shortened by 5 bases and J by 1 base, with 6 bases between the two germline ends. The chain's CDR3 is CASSPLSNQPQHF. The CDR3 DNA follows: TGTGCCAGCAGCCCACTGAGCAATCAGCCCCAGCATTTT.

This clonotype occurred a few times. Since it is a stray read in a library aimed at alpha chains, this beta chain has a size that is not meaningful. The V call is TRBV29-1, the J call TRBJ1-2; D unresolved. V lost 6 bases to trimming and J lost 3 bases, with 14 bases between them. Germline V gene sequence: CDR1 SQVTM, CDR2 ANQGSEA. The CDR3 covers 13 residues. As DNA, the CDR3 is TGCAGCGTCGTTCACCCGGGAGACTATGGCTACACCTTC. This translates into CSVVHPGDYGYTF.

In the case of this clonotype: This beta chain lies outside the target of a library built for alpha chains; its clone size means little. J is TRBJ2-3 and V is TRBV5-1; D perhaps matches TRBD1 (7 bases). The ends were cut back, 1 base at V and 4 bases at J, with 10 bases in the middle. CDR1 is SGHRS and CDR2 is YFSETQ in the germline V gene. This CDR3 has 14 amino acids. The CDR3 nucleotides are TGCGCCAGCAGCTTGAGCAGGGGGGCAGATACGCAGTATTTT. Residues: CASSLSRGADTQYF.

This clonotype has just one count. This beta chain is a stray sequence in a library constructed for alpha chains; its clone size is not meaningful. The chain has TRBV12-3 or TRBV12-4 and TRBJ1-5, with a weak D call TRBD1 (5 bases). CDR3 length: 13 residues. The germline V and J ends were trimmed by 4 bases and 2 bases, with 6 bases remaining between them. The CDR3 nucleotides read TGTGCCAGCAGTTGGGACGGCAATCAGCCCCAGCATTTT. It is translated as CASSWDGNQPQHF.

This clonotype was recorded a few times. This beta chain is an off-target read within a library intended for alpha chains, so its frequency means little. CDR3 sequence: CAWSLKDPRGQFF. The CDR3 bases are TGTGCCTGGAGTCTTAAGGACCCTAGGGGGCAGTTCTTC. The chain has TRBV30 and TRBJ2-1; D might be TRBD1 (5 bases). Trimming pared 2 bases from V and 12 bases from J, leaving 17 bases between. Per the germline V gene, CDR1 is GTSNPN and CDR2 is SVGIG (reference sequence). This CDR3 spans 13 amino acids.

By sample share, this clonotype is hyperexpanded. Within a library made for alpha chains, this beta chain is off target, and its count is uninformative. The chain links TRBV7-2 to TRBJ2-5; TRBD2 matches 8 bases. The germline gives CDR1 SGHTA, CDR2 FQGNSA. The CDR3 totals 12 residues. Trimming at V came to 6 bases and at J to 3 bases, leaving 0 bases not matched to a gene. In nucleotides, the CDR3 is TGTGCCAGCAGTAGCGGGGAAGAGACCCAGTACTTC. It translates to CASSSGEETQYF.

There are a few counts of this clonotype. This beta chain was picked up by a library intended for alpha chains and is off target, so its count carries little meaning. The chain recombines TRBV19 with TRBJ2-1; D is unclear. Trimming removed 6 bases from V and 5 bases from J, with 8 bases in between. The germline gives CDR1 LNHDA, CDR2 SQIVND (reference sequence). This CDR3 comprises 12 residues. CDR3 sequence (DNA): TGTGCCAGTAGCGGGCTTGACAATGAGCAGTTCTTC. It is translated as CASSGLDNEQFF. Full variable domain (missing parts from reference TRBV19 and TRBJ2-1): DGGITQSPKYLFRKEGQNVTLSCEQNLNHDAMYWYRQDPGQGLRLIYYSQIVNDFQKGDIAEGYSVSREKKESFPLTVTSAQKNPTAFYLCASSGLDNEQFFGPGTRLTVL.

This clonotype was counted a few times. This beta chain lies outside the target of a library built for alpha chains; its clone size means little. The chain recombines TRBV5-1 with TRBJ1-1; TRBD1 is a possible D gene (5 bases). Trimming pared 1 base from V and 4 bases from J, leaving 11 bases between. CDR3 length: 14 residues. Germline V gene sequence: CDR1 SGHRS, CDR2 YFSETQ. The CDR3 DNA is TGCGCCAGCAGCTTGAGGCAGGGCGGCACTGAAGCTTTCTTT. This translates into CASSLRQGGTEAFF.

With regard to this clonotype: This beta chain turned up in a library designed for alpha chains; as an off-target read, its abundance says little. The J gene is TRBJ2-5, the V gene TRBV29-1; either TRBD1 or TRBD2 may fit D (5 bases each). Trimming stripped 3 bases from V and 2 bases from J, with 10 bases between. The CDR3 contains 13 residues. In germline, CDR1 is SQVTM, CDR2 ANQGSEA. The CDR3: CSVDRDAQETQYF. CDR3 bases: TGCAGCGTTGACAGGGACGCTCAAGAGACCCAGTACTTC.

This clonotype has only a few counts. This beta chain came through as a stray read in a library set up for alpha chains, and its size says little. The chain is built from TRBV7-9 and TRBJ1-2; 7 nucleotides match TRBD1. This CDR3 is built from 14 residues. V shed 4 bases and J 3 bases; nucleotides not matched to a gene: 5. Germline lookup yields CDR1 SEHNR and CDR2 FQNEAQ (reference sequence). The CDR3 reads CASSSPQGDYGYTF. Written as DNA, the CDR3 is TGTGCCAGCAGCTCCCCGCAGGGGGACTATGGCTACACCTTC.

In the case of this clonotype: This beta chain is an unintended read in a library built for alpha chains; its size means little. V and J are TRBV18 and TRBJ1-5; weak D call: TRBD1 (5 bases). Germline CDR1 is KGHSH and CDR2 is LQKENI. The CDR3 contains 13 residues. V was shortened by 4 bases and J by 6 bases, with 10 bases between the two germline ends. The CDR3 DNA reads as TGTGCCAGCTCACGAGGGGCCGGTCAGCCCCAGCATTTT. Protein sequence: CASSRGAGQPQHF.

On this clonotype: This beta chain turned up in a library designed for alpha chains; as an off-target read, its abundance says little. The CDR3 reads CSVAEVSLETQYF. The CDR3 nucleotides read TGCAGCGTTGCGGAGGTCTCTCTGGAGACCCAGTACTTC. This chain joins TRBV29-1 and TRBJ2-5, with D possibly being TRBD2 (5 bases). Germline values: CDR1 SQVTM, CDR2 ANQGSEA. This CDR3 contains 13 residues. The ends were cut back, 4 bases at V and 5 bases at J, with 14 bases in the middle.

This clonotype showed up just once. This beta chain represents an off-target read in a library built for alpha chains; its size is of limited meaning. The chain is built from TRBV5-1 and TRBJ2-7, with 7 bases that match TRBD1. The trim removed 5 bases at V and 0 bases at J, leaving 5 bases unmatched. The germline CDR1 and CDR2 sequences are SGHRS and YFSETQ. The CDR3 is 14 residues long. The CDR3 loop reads CASSQGTASYEQYF. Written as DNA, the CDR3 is TGCGCCAGCAGTCAAGGGACAGCCTCCTACGAGCAGTACTTC.

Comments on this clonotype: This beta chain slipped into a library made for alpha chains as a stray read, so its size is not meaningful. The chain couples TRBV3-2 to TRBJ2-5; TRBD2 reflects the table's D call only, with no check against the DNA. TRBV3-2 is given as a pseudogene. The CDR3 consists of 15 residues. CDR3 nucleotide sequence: TGTGCCAGCCCTCTAGACCCGAAACTCGGAGAGACCCAGTACTTC. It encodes CASPLDPKLGETQYF.

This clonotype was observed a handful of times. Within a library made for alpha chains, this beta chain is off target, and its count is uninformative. CDR3 nucleotide sequence: TGCGCCAGCAGCCTGACTGGGACGGGCTACGAGCAGTACTTC. This encodes CASSLTGTGYEQYF. The gene calls are TRBV5-1 and TRBJ2-7; D possibly matches TRBD1 or TRBD2 (5 bases each). Trimming left V 4 bases short and J 3 bases short, with 14 bases between. Germline CDR1 is SGHRS and CDR2 is YFSETQ. The CDR3 is 14 amino acids.

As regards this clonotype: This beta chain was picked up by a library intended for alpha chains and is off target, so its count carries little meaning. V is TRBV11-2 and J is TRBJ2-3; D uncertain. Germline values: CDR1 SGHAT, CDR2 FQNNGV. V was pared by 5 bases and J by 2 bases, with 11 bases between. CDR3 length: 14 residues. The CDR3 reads CASSPQSNTDTQYF. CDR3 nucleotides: TGTGCCAGCAGCCCGCAGAGTAACACAGATACGCAGTATTTT.

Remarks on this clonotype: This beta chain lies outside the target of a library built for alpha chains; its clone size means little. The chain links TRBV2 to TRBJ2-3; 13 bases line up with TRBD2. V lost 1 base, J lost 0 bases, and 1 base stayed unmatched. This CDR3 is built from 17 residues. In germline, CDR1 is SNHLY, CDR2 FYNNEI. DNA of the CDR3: TGTGCCAGCAGTGAAGGGGGACTAGCGGGAAGCACAGATACGCAGTATTTT. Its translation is CASSEGGLAGSTDTQYF.

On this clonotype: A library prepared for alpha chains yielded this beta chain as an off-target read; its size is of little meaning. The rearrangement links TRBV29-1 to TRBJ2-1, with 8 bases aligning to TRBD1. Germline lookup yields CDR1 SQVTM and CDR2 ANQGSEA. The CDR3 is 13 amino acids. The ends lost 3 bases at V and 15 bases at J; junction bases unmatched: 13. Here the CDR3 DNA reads TGCAGCGTTGATCAATCAATCGGACAGGGCCCGTTCTTC. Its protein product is CSVDQSIGQGPFF.

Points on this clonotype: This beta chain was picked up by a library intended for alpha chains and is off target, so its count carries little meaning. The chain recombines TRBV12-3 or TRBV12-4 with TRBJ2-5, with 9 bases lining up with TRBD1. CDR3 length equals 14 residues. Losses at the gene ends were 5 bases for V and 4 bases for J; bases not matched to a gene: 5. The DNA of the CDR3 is TGTGCCAGCAGTCTTGCGGGACAGGGAGAGACCCAGTACTTC. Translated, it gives CASSLAGQGETQYF.

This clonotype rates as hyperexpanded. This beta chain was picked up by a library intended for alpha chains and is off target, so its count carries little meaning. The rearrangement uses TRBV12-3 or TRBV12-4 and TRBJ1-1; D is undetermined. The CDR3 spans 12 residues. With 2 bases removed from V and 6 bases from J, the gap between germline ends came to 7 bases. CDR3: CASSLFAAEAFF. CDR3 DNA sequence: TGTGCCAGCAGTTTATTTGCGGCTGAAGCTTTCTTT.

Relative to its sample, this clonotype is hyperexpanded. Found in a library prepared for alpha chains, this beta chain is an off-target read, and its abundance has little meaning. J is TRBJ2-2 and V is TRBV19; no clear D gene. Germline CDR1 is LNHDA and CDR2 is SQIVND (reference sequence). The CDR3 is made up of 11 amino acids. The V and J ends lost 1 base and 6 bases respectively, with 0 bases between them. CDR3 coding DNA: TGTGCCAGTAGTATAGCCGGGGAGCTGTTTTTT. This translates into CASSIAGELFF.

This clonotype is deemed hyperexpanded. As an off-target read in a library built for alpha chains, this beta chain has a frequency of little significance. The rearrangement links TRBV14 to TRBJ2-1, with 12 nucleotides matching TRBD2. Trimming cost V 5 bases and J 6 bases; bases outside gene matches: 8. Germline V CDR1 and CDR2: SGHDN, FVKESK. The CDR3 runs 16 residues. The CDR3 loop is CASSEFTGLAGNEQFF. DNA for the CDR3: TGTGCCAGCAGCGAATTCACGGGACTAGCGGGCAATGAGCAGTTCTTC.

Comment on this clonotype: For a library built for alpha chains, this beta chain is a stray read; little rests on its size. The DNA of the CDR3 is TGTGCCAGCAGCTCCGGACGGATCTACGAGCAGTACTTC. It yields the protein CASSSGRIYEQYF. The V call is TRBV7-9, the J call TRBJ2-7; D gene uncertain. The length of the CDR3 is 13 residues. Germline V gene lookup returns CDR1 SEHNR and CDR2 FQNEAQ (reference sequence). The V gene lost 4 bases and the J gene lost 3 bases, with 10 bases spanning the gap.

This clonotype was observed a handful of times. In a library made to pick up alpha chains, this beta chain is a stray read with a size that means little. The CDR3 nucleotides are TGTGCCAGCCGCCGTCCATCTAGCACAGATACGCAGTATTTT. Protein: CASRRPSSTDTQYF. The chain couples TRBV27 to TRBJ2-3; D is unclear. The V and J ends lost 8 bases and 0 bases respectively, with 12 bases between them. This CDR3 region has 14 residues. Per the germline V gene, CDR1 is MNHEY and CDR2 is SMNVEV (reference sequence).

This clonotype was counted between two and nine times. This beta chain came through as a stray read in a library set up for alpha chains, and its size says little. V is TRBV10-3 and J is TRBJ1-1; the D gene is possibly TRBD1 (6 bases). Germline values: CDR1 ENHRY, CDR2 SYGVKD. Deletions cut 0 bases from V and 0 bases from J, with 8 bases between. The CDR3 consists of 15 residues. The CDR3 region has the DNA TGTGCCATCAGTGAGTCGGGGGCCTTGAACACTGAAGCTTTCTTT. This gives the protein CAISESGALNTEAFF.